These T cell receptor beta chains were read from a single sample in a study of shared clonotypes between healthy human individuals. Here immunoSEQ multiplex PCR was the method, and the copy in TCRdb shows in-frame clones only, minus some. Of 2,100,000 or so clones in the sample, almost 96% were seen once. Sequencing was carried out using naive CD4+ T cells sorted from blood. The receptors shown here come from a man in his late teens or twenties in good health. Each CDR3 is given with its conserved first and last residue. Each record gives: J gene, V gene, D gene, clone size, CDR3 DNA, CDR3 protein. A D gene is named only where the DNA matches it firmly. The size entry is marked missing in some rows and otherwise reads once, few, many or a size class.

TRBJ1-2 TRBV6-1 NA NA TGTGCCAGCAGTGGAATTAGCACAGGCACCTATGGCTACACCTTC CASSGISTGTYGYTF
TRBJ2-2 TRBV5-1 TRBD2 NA TGCGCCAGCAGCTTGGATTTTAGCGGGATTTCCGGGGAGCTGTTTTTT CASSLDFSGISGELFF
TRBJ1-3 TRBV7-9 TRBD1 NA TGTGCCAGCAGCTTACCTCCCGGGACAGGGTCTGGAAACACCATATATTTT CASSLPPGTGSGNTIYF
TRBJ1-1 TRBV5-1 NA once TGCGCCAGCAGCTTGGAGGGCCCGCCGGGCACTGAAGCTTTCTTT CASSLEGPPGTEAFF
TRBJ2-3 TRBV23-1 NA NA TGCGCCAGCAGTCAAGGGACCCACAGGGGCACAGATACGCAGTATTTT CASSQGTHRGTDTQYF
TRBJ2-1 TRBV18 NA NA TGTGCCAGCTCACCCAGACCGGGGCCTGGGAGTAAGGAGCAGTTCTTC CASSPRPGPGSKEQFF
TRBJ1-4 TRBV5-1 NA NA TGCGCCAGCAGCTTGGAGGGTTGGGGTGAAAAACTGTTTTTT CASSLEGWGEKLFF
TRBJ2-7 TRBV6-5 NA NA TGTGCCAGCAGTTACTCTCTTAACTACGAGCAGTACTTC CASSYSLNYEQYF
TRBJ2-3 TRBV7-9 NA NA TGTGCCAGCAGCCAAGGGTCTGCATCCGACACAGATACGCAGTATTTT CASSQGSASDTDTQYF
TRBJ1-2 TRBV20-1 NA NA TGCAGTGCTTCGGACAGCAATGGCTACACCTTC CSASDSNGYTF
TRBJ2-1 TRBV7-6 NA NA TGTGCCAGCAGCTTAGCGCAGGTAAATGAGCAGTTCTTC CASSLAQVNEQFF
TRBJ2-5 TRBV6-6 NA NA TGTGCCAGCAGAGACAAAGAGACCCAGTACTTC CASRDKETQYF
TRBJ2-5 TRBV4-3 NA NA TGCGCCAGCAGCCGGGGCCGGGGGGAGACCCAGTACTTC CASSRGRGETQYF
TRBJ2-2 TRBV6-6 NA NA TGTGCCAGCAGTCCCCGGGACGGTGAGCTGTTTTTT CASSPRDGELFF
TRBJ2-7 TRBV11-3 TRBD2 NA TGTGCCAGCAGCATTAGCGGGAGCCTGTGGAACGAGCAGTACTTC CASSISGSLWNEQYF
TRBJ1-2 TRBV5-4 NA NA TGTGCCAGCAGCCCCTGGGGGTCGGACTATGGCTACACCTTC CASSPWGSDYGYTF
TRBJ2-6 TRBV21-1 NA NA TGTGCCAGCACTACAGGGGCTGGGGCCAACGTCCTGACTTTC CASTTGAGANVLTF
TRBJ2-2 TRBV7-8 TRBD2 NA TGTGCCAGCAGCTTAGGAGGTAGCGGGAGTACCACCGGGGAGCTGTTTTTT CASSLGGSGSTTGELFF
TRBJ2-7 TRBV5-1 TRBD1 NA TGCGCCAGCAGCTTGGTGGGACAGGGGAGTTACGAGCAGTACTTC CASSLVGQGSYEQYF
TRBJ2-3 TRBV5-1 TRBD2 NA TGCGCCAGCAGCTTGGGTAGCGGGACTAGCACAGATACGCAGTATTTT CASSLGSGTSTDTQYF
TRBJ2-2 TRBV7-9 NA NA TGTGCCAGCAGCTCTACAGGGAACACCGGGGAGCTGTTTTTT CASSSTGNTGELFF
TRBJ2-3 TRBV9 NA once TGTGCCAGCAGCGTAGGAAGCTACCTAGGGCGGGATACGCAGTATTTT CASSVGSYLGRDTQYF